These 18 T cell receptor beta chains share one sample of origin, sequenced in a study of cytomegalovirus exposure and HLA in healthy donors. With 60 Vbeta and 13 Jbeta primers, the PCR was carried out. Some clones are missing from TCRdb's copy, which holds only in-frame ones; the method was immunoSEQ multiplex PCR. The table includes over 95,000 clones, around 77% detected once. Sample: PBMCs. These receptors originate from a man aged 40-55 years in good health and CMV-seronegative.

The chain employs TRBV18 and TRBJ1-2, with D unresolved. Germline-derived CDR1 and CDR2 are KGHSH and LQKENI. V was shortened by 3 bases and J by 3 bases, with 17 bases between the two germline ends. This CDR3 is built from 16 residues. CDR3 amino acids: CASSPLPDSGDYGYTF. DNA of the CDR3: TGTGCCAGCTCACCCCTTCCAGACTCCGGAGACTATGGCTACACCTTC.

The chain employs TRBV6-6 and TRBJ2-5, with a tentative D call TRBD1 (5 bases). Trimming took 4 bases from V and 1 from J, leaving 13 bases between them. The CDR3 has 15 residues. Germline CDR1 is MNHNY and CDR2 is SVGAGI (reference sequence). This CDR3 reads CASSLPKGAQETQYF. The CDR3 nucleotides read TGTGCCAGCAGTTTGCCTAAAGGGGCCCAAGAGACCCAGTACTTC.

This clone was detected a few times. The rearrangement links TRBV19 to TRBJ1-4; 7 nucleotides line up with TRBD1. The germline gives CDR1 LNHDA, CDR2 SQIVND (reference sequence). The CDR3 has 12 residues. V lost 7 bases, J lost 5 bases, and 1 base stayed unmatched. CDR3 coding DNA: TGTGCCAGTATGGACAGGAATGAAAAACTGTTTTTT. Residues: CASMDRNEKLFF.

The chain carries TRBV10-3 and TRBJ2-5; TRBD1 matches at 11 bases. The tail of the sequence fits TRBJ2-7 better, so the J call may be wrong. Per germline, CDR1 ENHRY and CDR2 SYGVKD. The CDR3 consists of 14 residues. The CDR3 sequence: CAIRGTGGGFEQYF. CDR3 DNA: TGTGCCATCAGGGGGACAGGGGGTGGTTTCGAGCAGTACTTC.

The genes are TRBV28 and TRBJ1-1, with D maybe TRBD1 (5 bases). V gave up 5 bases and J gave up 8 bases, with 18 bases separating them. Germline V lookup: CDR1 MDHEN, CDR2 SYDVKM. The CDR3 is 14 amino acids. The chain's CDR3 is CASSDQWGSTEAFF. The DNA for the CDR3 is TGTGCCAGCAGTGATCAATGGGGCTCAACGGAAGCTTTCTTT.

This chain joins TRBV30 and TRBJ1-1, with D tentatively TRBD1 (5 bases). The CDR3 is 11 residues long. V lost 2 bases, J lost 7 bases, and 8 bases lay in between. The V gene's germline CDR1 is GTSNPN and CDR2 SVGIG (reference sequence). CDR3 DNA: TGTGCCTGGAGTACACAGGTTGAAGCTTTCTTT. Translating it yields CAWSTQVEAFF.

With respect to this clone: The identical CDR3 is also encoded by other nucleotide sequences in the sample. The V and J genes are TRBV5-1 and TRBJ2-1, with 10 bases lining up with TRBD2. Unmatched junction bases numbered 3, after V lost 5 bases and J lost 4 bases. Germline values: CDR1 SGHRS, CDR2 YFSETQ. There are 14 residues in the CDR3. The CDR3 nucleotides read TGCGCCAGCAGTTCTAGCGGGGGTTACAATGAGCAGTTCTTC. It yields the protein CASSSSGGYNEQFF.

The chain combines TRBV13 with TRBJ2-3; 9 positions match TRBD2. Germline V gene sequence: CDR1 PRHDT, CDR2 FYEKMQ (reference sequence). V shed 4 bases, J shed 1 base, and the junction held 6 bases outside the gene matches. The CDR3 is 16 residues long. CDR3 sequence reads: CASSSLAGVGTDTQYF. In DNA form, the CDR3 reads TGTGCCAGCAGCTCCTTAGCGGGAGTTGGCACAGATACGCAGTATTTT. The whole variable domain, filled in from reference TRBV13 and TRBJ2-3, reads AAGVIQSPRHLIKEKRETATLKCYPIPRHDTVYWYQQGPGQDPQFLISFYEKMQSDKGSIPDRFSAQQFSDYHSELNMSSLELGDSALYFCASSSLAGVGTDTQYFGPGTRLTVL.

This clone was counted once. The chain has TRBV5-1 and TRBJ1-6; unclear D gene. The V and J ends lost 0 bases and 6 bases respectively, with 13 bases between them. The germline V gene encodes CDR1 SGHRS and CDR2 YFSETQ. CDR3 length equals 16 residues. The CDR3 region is CASSLASGKGNSPLHF. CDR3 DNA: TGCGCCAGCAGCTTGGCCTCGGGGAAGGGTAATTCACCCCTCCACTTT.

CDR3 coding DNA: TGCGCCAGCAGCTTGTCTAGCGGCACAGATACGCAGTATTTT. Amino acids: CASSLSSGTDTQYF. The V gene is TRBV5-1, the J gene TRBJ2-3; tentative D call: TRBD2 (6 bases). Trimming cost V 1 base and J 1 base, with 7 bases left between them. The CDR3 runs 14 residues. CDR1 is SGHRS, CDR2 YFSETQ, per germline.

The CDR3 protein is CASSYSRGTEAFF. The DNA of the CDR3 is TGTGCCAGCAGTTACTCCCGGGGAACTGAAGCTTTCTTT. V is TRBV6-6 and J is TRBJ1-1; unclear D gene. From germline, CDR1 is MNHNY and CDR2 SVGAGI (reference sequence). The CDR3 totals 13 residues. V was trimmed by 0 bases and J by 5 bases, leaving 7 bases between them.

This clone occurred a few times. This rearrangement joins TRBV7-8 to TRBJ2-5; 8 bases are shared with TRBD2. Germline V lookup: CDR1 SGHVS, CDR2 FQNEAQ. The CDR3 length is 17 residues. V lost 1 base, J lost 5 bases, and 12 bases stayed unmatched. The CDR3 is CASSLGPGLEGWETQYF. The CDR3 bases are TGTGCCAGCAGCTTAGGGCCGGGACTAGAGGGGTGGGAGACCCAGTACTTC.

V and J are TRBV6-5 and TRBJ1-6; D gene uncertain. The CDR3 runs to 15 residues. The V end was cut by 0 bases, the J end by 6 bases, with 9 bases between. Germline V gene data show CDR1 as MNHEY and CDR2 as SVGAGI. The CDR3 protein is CASSYSKQTNSPLHF. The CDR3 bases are TGTGCCAGCAGTTACTCGAAACAAACTAATTCACCCCTCCACTTT.

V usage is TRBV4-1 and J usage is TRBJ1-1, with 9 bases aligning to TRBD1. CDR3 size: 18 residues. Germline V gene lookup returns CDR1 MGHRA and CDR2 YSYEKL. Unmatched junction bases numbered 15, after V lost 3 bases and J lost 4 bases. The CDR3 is CASSHVTTGGASSTEAFF. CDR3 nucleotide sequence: TGCGCCAGCAGCCATGTGACTACAGGGGGCGCGAGCAGCACTGAAGCTTTCTTT.

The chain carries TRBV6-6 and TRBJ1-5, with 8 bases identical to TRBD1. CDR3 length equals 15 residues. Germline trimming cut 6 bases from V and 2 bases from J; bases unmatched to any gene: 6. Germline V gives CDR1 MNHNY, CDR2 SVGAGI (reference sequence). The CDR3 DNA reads TGTGCCAGCAGGCCCGACAGGGGAGGCAATCAGCCCCAGCATTTT. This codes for CASRPDRGGNQPQHF.

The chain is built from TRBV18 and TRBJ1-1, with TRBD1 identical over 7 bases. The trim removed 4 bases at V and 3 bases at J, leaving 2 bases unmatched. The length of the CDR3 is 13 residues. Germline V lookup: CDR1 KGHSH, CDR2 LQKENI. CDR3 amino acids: CASSLGQDTEAFF. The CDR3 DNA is TGTGCCAGCTCACTCGGACAGGACACTGAAGCTTTCTTT.

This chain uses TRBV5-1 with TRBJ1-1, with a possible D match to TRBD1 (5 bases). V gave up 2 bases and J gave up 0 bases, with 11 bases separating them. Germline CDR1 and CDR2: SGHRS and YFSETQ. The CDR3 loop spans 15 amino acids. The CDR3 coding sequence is TGCGCCAGCAGCTTCAACAGGCAACTGAACACTGAAGCTTTCTTT. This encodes CASSFNRQLNTEAFF.

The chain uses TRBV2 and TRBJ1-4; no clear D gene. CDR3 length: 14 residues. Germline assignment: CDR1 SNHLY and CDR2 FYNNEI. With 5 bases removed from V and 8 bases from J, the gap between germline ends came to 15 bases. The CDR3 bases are TGTGCCAGCAGTTTCGAGGGTGGAGAGGAAAAACTGTTTTTT. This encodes CASSFEGGEEKLFF.